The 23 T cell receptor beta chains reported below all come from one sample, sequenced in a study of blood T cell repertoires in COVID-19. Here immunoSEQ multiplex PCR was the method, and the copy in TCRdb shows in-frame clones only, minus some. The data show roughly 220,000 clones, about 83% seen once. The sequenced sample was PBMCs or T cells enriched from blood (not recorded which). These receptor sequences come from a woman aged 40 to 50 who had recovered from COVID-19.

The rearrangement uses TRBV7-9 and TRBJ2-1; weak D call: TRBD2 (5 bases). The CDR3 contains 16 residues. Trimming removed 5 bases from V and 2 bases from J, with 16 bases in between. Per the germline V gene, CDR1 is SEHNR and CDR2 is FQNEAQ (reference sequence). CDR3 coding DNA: TGTGCCAGCAGCCGATCAGCCCGGACTGCCTACAATGAGCAGTTCTTC. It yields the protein CASSRSARTAYNEQFF.

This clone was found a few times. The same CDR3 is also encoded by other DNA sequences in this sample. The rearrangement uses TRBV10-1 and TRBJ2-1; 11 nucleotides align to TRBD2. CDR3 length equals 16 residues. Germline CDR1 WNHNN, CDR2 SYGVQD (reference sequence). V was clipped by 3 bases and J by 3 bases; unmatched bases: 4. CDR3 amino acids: CASSESLAGGYNEQFF. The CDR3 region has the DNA TGCGCCAGCAGTGAATCCCTAGCGGGAGGCTACAATGAGCAGTTCTTC.

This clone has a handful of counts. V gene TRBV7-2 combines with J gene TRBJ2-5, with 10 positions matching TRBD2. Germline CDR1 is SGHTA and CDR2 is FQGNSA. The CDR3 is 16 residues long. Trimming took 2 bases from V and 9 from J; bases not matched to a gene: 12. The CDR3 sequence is CASSLSGTSANSPQYF. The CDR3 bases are TGTGCCAGCAGCTTATCGGGGACTAGCGCGAACTCTCCCCAGTACTTC.

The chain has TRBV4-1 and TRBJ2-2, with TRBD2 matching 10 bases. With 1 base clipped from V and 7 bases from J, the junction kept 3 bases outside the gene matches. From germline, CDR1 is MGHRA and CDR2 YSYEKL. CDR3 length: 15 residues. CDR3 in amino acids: CASSQGKREGGELFF. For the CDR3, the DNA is TGCGCCAGCAGCCAAGGGAAGCGGGAGGGCGGGGAGCTGTTTTTT.

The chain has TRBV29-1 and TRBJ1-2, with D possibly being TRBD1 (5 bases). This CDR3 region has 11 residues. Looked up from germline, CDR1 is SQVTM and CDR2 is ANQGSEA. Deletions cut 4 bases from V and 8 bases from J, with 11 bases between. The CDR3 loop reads CSVVGGWGYTF. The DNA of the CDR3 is TGCAGCGTTGTGGGGGGATGGGGCTACACCTTC.

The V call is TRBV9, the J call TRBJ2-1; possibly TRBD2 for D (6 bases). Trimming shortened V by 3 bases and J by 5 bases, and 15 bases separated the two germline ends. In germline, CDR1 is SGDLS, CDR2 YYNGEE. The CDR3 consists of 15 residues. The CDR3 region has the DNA TGTGCCAGCAGCGCCTATGGACTATTAAACAATGAGCAGTTCTTC. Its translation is CASSAYGLLNNEQFF.

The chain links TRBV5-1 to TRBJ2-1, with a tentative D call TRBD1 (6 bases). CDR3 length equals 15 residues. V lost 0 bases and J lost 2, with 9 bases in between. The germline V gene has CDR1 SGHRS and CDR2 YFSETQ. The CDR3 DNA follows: TGCGCCAGCAGCTTGGGGGGGCTAACCTACAATGAGCAGTTCTTC. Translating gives CASSLGGLTYNEQFF.

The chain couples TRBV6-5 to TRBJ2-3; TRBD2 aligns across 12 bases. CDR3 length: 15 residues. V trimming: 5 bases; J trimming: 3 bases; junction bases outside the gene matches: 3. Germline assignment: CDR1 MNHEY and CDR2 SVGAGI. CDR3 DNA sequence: TGTGCCAGCAGTCGACTAGCGGGAGTGACAGATACGCAGTATTTT. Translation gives CASSRLAGVTDTQYF.

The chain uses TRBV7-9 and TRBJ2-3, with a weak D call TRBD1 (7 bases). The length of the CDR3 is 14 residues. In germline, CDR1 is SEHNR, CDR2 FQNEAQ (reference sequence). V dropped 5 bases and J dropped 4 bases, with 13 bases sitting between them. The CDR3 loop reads CASSEWRGPDTQYF. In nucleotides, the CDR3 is TGTGCCAGCAGCGAGTGGAGGGGGCCAGATACGCAGTATTTT.

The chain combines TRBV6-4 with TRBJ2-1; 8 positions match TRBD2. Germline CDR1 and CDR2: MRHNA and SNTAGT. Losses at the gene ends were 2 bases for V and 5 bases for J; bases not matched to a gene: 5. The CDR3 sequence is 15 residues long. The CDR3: CASSDRLAGNNEQFF. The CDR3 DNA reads TGTGCCAGCAGTGACCGCCTAGCGGGCAACAATGAGCAGTTCTTC.

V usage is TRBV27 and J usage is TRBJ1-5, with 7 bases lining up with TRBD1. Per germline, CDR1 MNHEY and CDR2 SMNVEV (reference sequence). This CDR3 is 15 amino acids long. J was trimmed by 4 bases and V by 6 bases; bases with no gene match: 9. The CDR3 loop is CASSQGGYYNQPQHF. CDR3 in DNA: TGTGCCAGCAGCCAGGGGGGATATTATAATCAGCCCCAGCATTTT.

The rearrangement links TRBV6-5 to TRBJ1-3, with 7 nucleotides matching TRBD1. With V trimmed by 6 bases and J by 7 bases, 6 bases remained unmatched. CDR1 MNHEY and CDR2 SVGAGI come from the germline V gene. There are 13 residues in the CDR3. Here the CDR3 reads CASSDRDRNTIYF. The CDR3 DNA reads TGTGCCAGCAGCGACAGGGACCGGAACACCATATATTTT.

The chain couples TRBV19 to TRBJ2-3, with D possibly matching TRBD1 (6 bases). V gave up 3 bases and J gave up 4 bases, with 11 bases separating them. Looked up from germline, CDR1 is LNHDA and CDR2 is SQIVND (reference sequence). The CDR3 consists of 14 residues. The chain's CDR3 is CASSIRQVADTQYF. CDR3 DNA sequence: TGTGCCAGTAGTATTCGACAGGTCGCAGATACGCAGTATTTT.

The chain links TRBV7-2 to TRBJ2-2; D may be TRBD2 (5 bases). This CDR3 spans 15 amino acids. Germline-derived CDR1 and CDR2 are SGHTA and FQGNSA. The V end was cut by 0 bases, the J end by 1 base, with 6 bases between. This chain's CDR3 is CASSLASGNTGELFF. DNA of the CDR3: TGTGCCAGCAGCTTAGCGAGCGGGAACACCGGGGAGCTGTTTTTT.

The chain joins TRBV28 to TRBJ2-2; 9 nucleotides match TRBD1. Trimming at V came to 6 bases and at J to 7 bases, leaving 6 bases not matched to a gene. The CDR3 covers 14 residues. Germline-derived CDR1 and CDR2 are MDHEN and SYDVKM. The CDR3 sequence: CASRGTGRGGELFF. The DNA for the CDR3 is TGTGCCAGCAGGGGGACAGGGAGGGGCGGGGAGCTGTTTTTT.

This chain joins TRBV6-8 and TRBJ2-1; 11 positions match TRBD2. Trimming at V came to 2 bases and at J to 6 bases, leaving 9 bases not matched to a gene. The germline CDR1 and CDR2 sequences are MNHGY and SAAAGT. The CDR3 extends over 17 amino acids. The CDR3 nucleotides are TGTGCCAGCAGTTACCAATTAGCGGGAGGGCGAGGCAATGAGCAGTTCTTC. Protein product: CASSYQLAGGRGNEQFF.

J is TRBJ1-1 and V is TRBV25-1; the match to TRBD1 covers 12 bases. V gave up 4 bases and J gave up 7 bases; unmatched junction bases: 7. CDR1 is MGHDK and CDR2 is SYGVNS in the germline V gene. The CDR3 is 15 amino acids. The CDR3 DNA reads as TGTGCCAGCAGTGCTCCGGGACAGGGGGCAAGTGAAGCTTTCTTT. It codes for CASSAPGQGASEAFF.

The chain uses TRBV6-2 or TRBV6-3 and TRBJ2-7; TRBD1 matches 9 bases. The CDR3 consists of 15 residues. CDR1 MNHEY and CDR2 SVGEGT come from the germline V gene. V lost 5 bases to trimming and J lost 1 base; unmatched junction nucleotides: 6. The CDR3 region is CASSPEGQGSYEQYV. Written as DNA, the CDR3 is TGTGCCAGCAGTCCCGAGGGACAGGGTTCCTACGAGCAGTACGTC.

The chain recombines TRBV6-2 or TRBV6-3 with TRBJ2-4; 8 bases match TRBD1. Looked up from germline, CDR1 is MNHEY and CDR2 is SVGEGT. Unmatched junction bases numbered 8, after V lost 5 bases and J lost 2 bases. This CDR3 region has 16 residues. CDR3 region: CASSHGQGLTKNIQYF. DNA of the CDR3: TGTGCCAGCAGTCATGGACAGGGCTTGACCAAAAACATTCAGTACTTC.

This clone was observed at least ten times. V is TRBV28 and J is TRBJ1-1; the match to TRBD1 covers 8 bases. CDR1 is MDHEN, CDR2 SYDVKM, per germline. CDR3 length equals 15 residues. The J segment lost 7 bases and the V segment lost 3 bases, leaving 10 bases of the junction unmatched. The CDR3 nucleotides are TGTGCCAGCAGTTTCACAGGGGGGCAAAGGGGTGAAGCTTTCTTT. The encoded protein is CASSFTGGQRGEAFF. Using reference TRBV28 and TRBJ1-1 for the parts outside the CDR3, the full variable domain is DVKVTQSSRYLVKRTGEKVFLECVQDMDHENMFWYRQDPGLGLRLIYFSYDVKMKEKGDIPEGYSVSREKKERFSLILESASTNQTSMYLCASSFTGGQRGEAFFGQGTRLTVV.

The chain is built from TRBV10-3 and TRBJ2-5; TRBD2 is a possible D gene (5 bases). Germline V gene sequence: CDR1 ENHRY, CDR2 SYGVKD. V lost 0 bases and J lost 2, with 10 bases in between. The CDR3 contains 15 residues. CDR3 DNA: TGTGCCATCAGTGAGTCGGCCGGGAATCAAGAGACCCAGTACTTC. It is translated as CAISESAGNQETQYF.

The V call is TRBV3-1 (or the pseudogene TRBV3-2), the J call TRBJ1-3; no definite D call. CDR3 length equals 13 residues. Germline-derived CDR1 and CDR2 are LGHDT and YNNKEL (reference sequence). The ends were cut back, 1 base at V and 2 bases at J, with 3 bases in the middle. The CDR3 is CASSQVAGNTIYF. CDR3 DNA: TGTGCCAGCAGCCAAGTCGCTGGAAACACCATATATTTT.

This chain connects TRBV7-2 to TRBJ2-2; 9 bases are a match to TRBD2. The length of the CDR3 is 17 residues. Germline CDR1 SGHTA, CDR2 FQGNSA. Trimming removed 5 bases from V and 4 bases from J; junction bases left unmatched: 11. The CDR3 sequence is CASSQRALAGATGELFF. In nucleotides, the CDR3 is TGTGCCAGCAGCCAACGAGCGTTAGCGGGAGCCACCGGGGAGCTGTTTTTT.